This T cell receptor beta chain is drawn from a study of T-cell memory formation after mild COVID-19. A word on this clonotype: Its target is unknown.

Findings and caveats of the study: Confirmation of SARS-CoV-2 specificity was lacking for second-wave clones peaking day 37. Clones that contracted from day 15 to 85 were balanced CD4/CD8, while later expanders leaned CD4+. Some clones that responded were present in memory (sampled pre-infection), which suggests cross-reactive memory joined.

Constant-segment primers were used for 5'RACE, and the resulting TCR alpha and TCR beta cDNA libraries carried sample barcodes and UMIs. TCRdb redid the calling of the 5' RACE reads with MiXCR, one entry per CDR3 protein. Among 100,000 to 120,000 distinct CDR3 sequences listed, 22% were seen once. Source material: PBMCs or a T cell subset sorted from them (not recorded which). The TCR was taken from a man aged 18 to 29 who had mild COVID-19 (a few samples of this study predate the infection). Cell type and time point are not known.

CDR3 bases: TGCGCCAGCAGCCAAGAACGTGTCGGGGACGAGCAGTACTTC. This encodes CASSQERVGDEQYF. The chain combines TRBV4-3 with TRBJ2-7; TRBD2 might be the D (5 bases). Germline V gene sequence: CDR1 LGHNA, CDR2 YSLEER. Deletions cut 0 bases from V and 5 bases from J, with 11 bases between. The CDR3 extends over 14 amino acids.